A single T cell receptor (beta chain) is shown here with its context. Its antigen is unknown. This entry belongs to a study of OX40 agonist ivuxolimab in advanced cancers. Study background: Age averaged around 60 years (range roughly 20 to 90), and roughly 80% were male.

Repertoires were generated with immunoSEQ multiplex PCR, while TCRdb's copy carries only in-frame clones and drops some. The data contain some 77,000 clones, roughly 92% of them singletons. Overall study results and limits: Some of the nonresponding patients also showed low levels of normalized T-cell clonal expansion. Expanded clones tended on average to be more numerous among CD8+ T cells than CD4+.

This TCR derives from an adult with an advanced solid tumor such as melanoma, head and neck, liver or kidney cancer. Here the sequenced sample was CD4+ or CD8+ T cells sorted from blood, taken in a trial of the OX40 agonist ivuxolimab.

CDR3 in DNA: TGTGCCAGCAGCGCCGGACTCACCAACCGCTATGGCTACACCTTC. Translated, it gives CASSAGLTNRYGYTF. This chain links TRBV9 with TRBJ1-2; no reliable D call. V was cut by 3 bases and J by 4 bases, with 16 bases left in between. Germline V gene lookup returns CDR1 SGDLS and CDR2 YYNGEE. The CDR3 consists of 15 residues. Full variable domain (rest looked up from reference TRBV9 and TRBJ1-2): DSGVTQTPKHLITATGQRVTLRCSPRSGDLSVYWYQQSLDQGLQFLIQYYNGEERAKGNILERFSAQQFPDLHSELNLSSLELGDSALYFCASSAGLTNRYGYTFGSGTRLTVV.